This section outlines one T cell receptor beta chain sequence together with its context. The antigen remains undetermined. Trimming took off 3 bases at V and 6 bases at J, with 15 bases between the two ends. Germline V gives CDR1 SGDLS, CDR2 YYNGEE. The CDR3 is made up of 14 amino acids. This specimen belongs to a study of shared clonotypes between healthy human individuals. General study points: The sampled material consisted only of blood, and tissue repertoires are likely to differ. The study found lower generation probabilities in non-shared clonotypes than in those shared by all four donors.

TCRdb's table, derived via immunoSEQ multiplex PCR, lists solely in-frame clones and lacks some. The sample holds about 610,000 clones, about 96% seen once. CD45RO-negative CD8 cells positively selected for CCR7 made up the naive population, which excluded terminally differentiated effector memory CD45RA+ cells. This sequence originates from a woman aged 30 to 39 in good health. V gene TRBV9 combines with J gene TRBJ1-2; unclear D gene. Sequencing input: naive CD8+ T cells sorted from blood. In nucleotides, the CDR3 is TGTGCCAGCAGCGCAGGAGCGACCTTCGATGGCTACACCTTC. This encodes CASSAGATFDGYTF.